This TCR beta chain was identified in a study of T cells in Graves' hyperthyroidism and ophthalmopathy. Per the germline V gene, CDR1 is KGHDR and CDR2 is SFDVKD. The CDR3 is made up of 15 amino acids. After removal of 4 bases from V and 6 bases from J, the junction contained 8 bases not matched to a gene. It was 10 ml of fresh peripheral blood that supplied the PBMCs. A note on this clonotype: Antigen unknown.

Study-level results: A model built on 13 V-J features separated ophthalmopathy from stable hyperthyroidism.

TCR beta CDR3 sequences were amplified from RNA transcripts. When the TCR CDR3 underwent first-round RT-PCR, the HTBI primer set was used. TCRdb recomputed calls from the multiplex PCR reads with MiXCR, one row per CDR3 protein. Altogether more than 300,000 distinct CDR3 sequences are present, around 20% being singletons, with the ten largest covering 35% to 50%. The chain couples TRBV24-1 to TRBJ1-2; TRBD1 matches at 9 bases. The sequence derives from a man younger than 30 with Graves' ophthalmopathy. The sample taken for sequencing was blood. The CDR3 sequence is CATSDLGQGEDGYTF. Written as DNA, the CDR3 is TGTGCCACCAGTGACTTGGGACAGGGTGAGGATGGCTACACCTTC.